The next 23 T cell receptor beta chains were all read from a single sample in a study of graft-versus-host responses after intestinal transplantation. Method: immunoSEQ multiplex PCR; TCRdb's copy keeps in-frame clones and lacks some. The sample carries around 90,000 clones, 85% to 95% recorded once. Their specific antigens are unknown. The starting material was unstimulated CD4+ T cells sorted from spleen or lymph node cells, obtained before transplant. These receptors all stem from a human donor who was the organ donor for an intestinal transplant.

The V gene is TRBV5-1, the J gene TRBJ1-2; D is unclear. CDR3 length: 16 amino acids. Deletions cut 4 bases from V and 0 bases from J, with 16 bases between. Germline V gene data show CDR1 as SGHRS and CDR2 as YFSETQ. The CDR3 DNA reads TGCGCCAGCAGCCCAACCCCGACGGTGGCTAACTATGGCTACACCTTC. This sequence encodes CASSPTPTVANYGYTF.

A single count supports this clone. The rearrangement joins TRBV28 to TRBJ1-2, with 9 bases identical to TRBD1. The length of the CDR3 is 14 residues. With 6 bases clipped from V and 4 bases from J, the junction kept 6 bases outside the gene matches. CDR1 and CDR2 from the germline V gene are MDHEN and SYDVKM. The CDR3 sequence: CASRKGTGLYGYTF. The CDR3 region has the DNA TGTGCCAGCAGGAAAGGGACAGGGCTCTATGGCTACACCTTC.

A remark on this clone: Mismatch with germline at one junction end may stem from a read error. The V gene is TRBV18, the J gene TRBJ2-7, with TRBD1 as a possible D gene (5 bases). This CDR3 spans 13 amino acids. Per the germline V gene, CDR1 is KGHSH and CDR2 is LQKENI. The CDR3 region has the DNA TGTGCCAGCTCACCAGAAGAGTCAGGGCACGCAGACTTC. Amino acids: CASSPEESGHADF.

The chain recombines TRBV19 with TRBJ2-1; D unclear. In germline, CDR1 is LNHDA, CDR2 SQIVND (reference sequence). The CDR3 runs to 14 residues. V dropped 4 bases and J dropped 2 bases, with 9 bases sitting between them. CDR3 protein: CASSNPPAYNEQFF. The CDR3 DNA reads as TGTGCCAGTAGTAACCCCCCGGCCTACAATGAGCAGTTCTTC.

The chain recombines TRBV6-1 with TRBJ2-5; the D gene is possibly TRBD1 (6 bases). Germline loops: CDR1 MNHNS, CDR2 SASEGT. Deletions cut 4 bases from V and 5 bases from J, with 23 bases between. The CDR3 contains 17 residues. CDR3 residues: CASSANRGGTGWETQYF. CDR3 in DNA: TGTGCCAGCAGTGCCAATCGTGGGGGCACAGGGTGGGAGACCCAGTACTTC.

J is TRBJ1-3 and V is TRBV6-1; D unclear. The V end lost 1 base, the J end lost 0 bases, and 7 bases lay between the germline ends. The length of the CDR3 is 15 residues. Germline V CDR1 and CDR2: MNHNS, SASEGT. The CDR3 DNA sequence: TGTGCCAGCAGTGAAGTCAGAGCCTCTGGAAACACCATATATTTT. Encoded protein: CASSEVRASGNTIYF.

The V and J genes are TRBV6-5 and TRBJ1-6; D is perhaps TRBD1 (5 bases). Per the germline V gene, CDR1 is MNHEY and CDR2 is SVGAGI. Trimming pared 7 bases from V and 0 bases from J, leaving 10 bases between. The CDR3 has 15 amino acids. The CDR3 sequence is CASTQGSSYNSPLHF. CDR3 DNA sequence: TGTGCCAGCACCCAGGGTAGCTCCTATAATTCACCCCTCCACTTT.

The genes are TRBV28 and TRBJ1-1, with 7 bases fitting TRBD1. Unmatched junction bases numbered 4, after V lost 7 bases and J lost 2 bases. In germline, CDR1 is MDHEN, CDR2 SYDVKM. This CDR3 spans 13 amino acids. The CDR3 bases are TGTGCCAGCATATGGACAGGCAACACTGAAGCTTTCTTT. Translation: CASIWTGNTEAFF.

The chain combines TRBV2 with TRBJ2-6, with 8 nucleotides matching TRBD1. Trimming at V came to 6 bases and at J to 1 base, leaving 8 bases not matched to a gene. The CDR3 runs 17 residues. The germline CDR1 and CDR2 sequences are SNHLY and FYNNEI. For the CDR3, the DNA is TGTGCCAGCAGGGACAGGGTTTTTCTTTCTGGGGCCAACGTCCTGACTTTC. Its protein is CASRDRVFLSGANVLTF. Based on the CDR3 plus reference TRBV2 and TRBJ2-6, the full variable domain is EPEVTQTPSHQVTQMGQEVILRCVPISNHLYFYWYRQILGQKVEFLVSFYNNEISEKSEIFDDQFSVERPDGSNFTLKIRSTKLEDSAMYFCASRDRVFLSGANVLTFGAGSRLTVL.

The chain combines TRBV11-3 with TRBJ1-5; D remains ambiguous. V was pared by 5 bases and J by 3 bases, with 11 bases between. The CDR3 contains 14 residues. Germline CDR1 SGHNT, CDR2 YENEEA. The CDR3 sequence: CASSASGHNQPQHF. The CDR3, as DNA: TGTGCCAGCAGCGCATCGGGTCACAATCAGCCCCAGCATTTT.

A single count supports this clone. Mismatch with germline at one junction end may stem from a read error. The rearrangement links TRBV9 to TRBJ2-1; D not resolved. Germline CDR1 is SGDLS and CDR2 is YYNGEE. The CDR3 covers 15 residues. Here the CDR3 DNA reads TGTACCAGCAGCGTAGATGGGTCGCAGCGCAATGAGCAGTTCTTC. This encodes CTSSVDGSQRNEQFF.

The chain couples TRBV7-9 to TRBJ1-2; D call uncertain. Deletions cut 5 bases from V and 2 bases from J, with 15 bases between. The CDR3 has 15 amino acids. Germline lookup yields CDR1 SEHNR and CDR2 FQNEAQ (reference sequence). CDR3 residues: CASSRLLPRNYGYTF. CDR3 bases: TGTGCCAGCAGCCGACTCCTACCTAGGAACTATGGCTACACCTTC.

V is TRBV7-2 and J is TRBJ2-3, with D unresolved. This CDR3 is 15 amino acids long. V was clipped by 1 base and J by 1 base, with 9 bases between them. In germline, CDR1 is SGHTA, CDR2 FQGNSA. The DNA for the CDR3 is TGTGCCAGCAGCTTAGTATTCAGCCGCACAGATACGCAGTATTTT. Translated: CASSLVFSRTDTQYF.

For this clone: Sequence at one end of the junction differs from germline and may be a read error. The chain is built from TRBV19 and TRBJ2-1; 7 nucleotides agree with TRBD2. Looked up from germline, CDR1 is LNHDA and CDR2 is SQIVND (reference sequence). This CDR3 is 15 amino acids long. The CDR3 bases are TGTGCCTGTAGTCCGGGGGGAAGCTCCTACAATGAGCAGTTCTTC. This translates into CACSPGGSSYNEQFF.

This chain joins TRBV14 and TRBJ2-2; D gene uncertain. CDR1 SGHDN and CDR2 FVKESK come from the germline V gene. This CDR3 spans 15 amino acids. Between the trimmed V and J ends, which lost 1 base and 1 base, there was a span of 7 bases. CDR3 coding DNA: TGTGCCAGCAGCCAAGGGACGGTGAACACCGGGGAGCTGTTTTTT. This gives the protein CASSQGTVNTGELFF.

V and J are TRBV6-6 and TRBJ1-1; 8 nucleotides line up with TRBD1. The trim removed 2 bases at V and 0 bases at J, leaving 5 bases unmatched. The V gene's germline CDR1 is MNHNY and CDR2 SVGAGI (reference sequence). The CDR3 contains 16 residues. Here the CDR3 reads CASSYDRGKVNTEAFF. The CDR3 DNA reads TGTGCCAGCAGTTACGACAGGGGTAAGGTGAACACTGAAGCTTTCTTT.

The CDR3 nucleotides read TGTGCCAGCAGCCCTCAGAGCGGTAACTATGGCTACACCTTC. Protein: CASSPQSGNYGYTF. The rearrangement links TRBV4-2 to TRBJ1-2; D uncertain. Between the trimmed V and J ends, which lost 4 bases and 1 base, there was a span of 10 bases. The CDR3 extends over 14 amino acids. CDR1 is LGHNA and CDR2 is YNFKEQ in the germline V gene.

This rearrangement joins TRBV4-3 to TRBJ1-1, with 8 bases lining up with TRBD1. Germline lookup yields CDR1 LGHNA and CDR2 YSLEER. The V segment lost 5 bases and the J segment 6 bases; nucleotides outside the gene matches: 2. The CDR3 contains 12 residues. The CDR3 DNA follows: TGCGCCAGCAGCTACAGGGGGGCTGAAGCTTTCTTT. Protein: CASSYRGAEAFF.

This chain uses TRBV5-4 with TRBJ2-1; TRBD1 might be the D (6 bases). This CDR3 has 14 residues. Trimming took off 4 bases at V and 9 bases at J, with 17 bases between the two ends. The germline V gene encodes CDR1 SGHNT and CDR2 YYREEE (reference sequence). CDR3 amino acids: CASSEYAGVGEQFF. CDR3 DNA sequence: TGTGCCAGCAGCGAATATGCAGGGGTTGGTGAGCAGTTCTTC.

The chain employs TRBV28 and TRBJ2-2; no clear D. Germline-derived CDR1 and CDR2 are MDHEN and SYDVKM. The CDR3 runs 13 residues. The CDR3 coding sequence is TGTGCTACGGTGGACGGGAACACCGGGGAGCTGTTTTTT. Its protein product is CATVDGNTGELFF.

V and J are TRBV7-9 and TRBJ2-7, with D possibly TRBD1 on 6 matching bases. Germline CDR1 SEHNR, CDR2 FQNEAQ (reference sequence). Trimming pared 2 bases from V and 7 bases from J, leaving 12 bases between. The CDR3 is 13 residues long. In DNA form, the CDR3 reads TGTGCCAGCAGCTTAAACTGGGGGCAAGAGCAGTACTTC. Encoded protein: CASSLNWGQEQYF.

The chain couples TRBV28 to TRBJ1-5, with 9 bases that match TRBD1. The V segment lost 6 bases and the J segment 6 bases; nucleotides outside the gene matches: 12. The germline V gene encodes CDR1 MDHEN and CDR2 SYDVKM. The CDR3 sequence is 16 residues long. This CDR3 reads CASSPAGQGFTQPQHF. CDR3 sequence (DNA): TGTGCCAGCAGCCCCGCGGGACAGGGATTCACTCAGCCCCAGCATTTT.

V usage is TRBV18 and J usage is TRBJ1-5, with D maybe TRBD1 (5 bases). The V end was cut by 3 bases, the J end by 2 bases, with 8 bases between. Per the germline V gene, CDR1 is KGHSH and CDR2 is LQKENI. The CDR3 is 14 residues long. CDR3 bases: TGTGCCAGCTCACCGGGGGTAGGCAATCAGCCCCAGCATTTT. Amino acid sequence: CASSPGVGNQPQHF. The variable domain in full, completed from reference TRBV18 and TRBJ1-5, reads NAGVMQNPRHLVRRRGQEARLRCSPMKGHSHVYWYRQLPEEGLKFMVYLQKENIIDESGMPKERFSAEFPKEGPSILRIQQVVRGDSAAYFCASSPGVGNQPQHFGDGTRLSIL.